The rows below give T cell receptor beta chains drawn from one sample of a study of blood T cell repertoires in COVID-19. Assay used: immunoSEQ multiplex PCR; TCRdb lists only in-frame clones, some missing. The table records more than 300,000 clones, approximately 89% of them present only once. Input material: peripheral blood. Receptors originate from a woman aged 18-29 years who had recovered from COVID-19. Each CDR3 is given without its conserved first and last residue.

cdr3_aa cdr3_length j_call v_call
AISELNQGGGKQF 13 TRBJ2-1 TRBV10-3
AQVRDRSYNEQF 12 TRBJ2-1 TRBV24-1
ASSFRDRAPNYGYT 14 TRBJ1-2 TRBV7-8
ASSLAGVGNTIY 12 TRBJ1-3 TRBV27
ASSYSMAGNGYT 12 TRBJ1-2 TRBV6-5
ASSRYDRGYEKLF 13 TRBJ1-4 TRBV3-1/TRBV3-2
ASSDSGANEQF 11 TRBJ2-1 TRBV6-1
ASSDVAGGPPRDTQY 15 TRBJ2-3 TRBV6-4
ASRDTFYNEQF 11 TRBJ2-1 TRBV5-4
ASSEALGRVRIANYGYT 17 TRBJ1-2 TRBV6-1
ASSQAISGQRGYT 13 TRBJ1-2 TRBV14
ASSSGLQGQETQY 13 TRBJ2-5 TRBV5-1
ASSLGAGELF 10 TRBJ2-2 TRBV6-2/TRBV6-3
ASSVVSDSWEGNEQF 15 TRBJ2-1 TRBV9
ASSATGGPTPSGYT 14 TRBJ1-2 TRBV9
AIAGTGGYGYT 11 TRBJ1-2 TRBV10-3
SPDRGDGYT 9 TRBJ1-2 TRBV20-1
ATPLAGDNEQF 11 TRBJ2-1 TRBV24-1
ASSFGGRISDTQY 13 TRBJ2-3 TRBV5-6
ASRGEGRGNNEQF 13 TRBJ2-1 TRBV6-6
ASSLDHFPGQETQY 14 TRBJ2-5 TRBV7-2
ASSLFILAGGPNEQF 15 TRBJ2-1 TRBV11-3
ASTSLAGVAGELF 13 TRBJ2-2 TRBV6-5
ASSSQRYLTTRGEQF 15 TRBJ2-1 TRBV11-2
ASILDGGRRSTDTQY 15 TRBJ2-3 TRBV7-2
ASSLAGQGYEKLF 13 TRBJ1-4 TRBV5-4
ASSPTGYSNQPQH 13 TRBJ1-5 TRBV7-2
ASSVVTGRGEKLF 13 TRBJ1-4 TRBV9
ASSFYPREGDNEQF 14 TRBJ2-1 TRBV7-2
ASSPSRGMETQY 12 TRBJ2-5 TRBV7-9
AAGQGTLDTQY 11 TRBJ2-3 TRBV24-1
ASSLDEGTTGGYT 13 TRBJ1-2 TRBV5-1
ASSPPILQGARWGNTEAF 18 TRBJ1-1 TRBV5-8
ASSSNSPLH 9 TRBJ1-6 TRBV28
ASSLLSGGVLFQPQH 15 TRBJ1-5 TRBV27
ATSDFGTVGQEETQY 15 TRBJ2-5 TRBV24-1
ASSFSQGVVDTEAF 14 TRBJ1-1 TRBV5-1
ASSLESRGRYTGELF 15 TRBJ2-2 TRBV11-3
ASSPGLAGHTDTQY 14 TRBJ2-3 TRBV6-2/TRBV6-3
ASTRREIRTGELF 13 TRBJ2-2 TRBV6-5
ASSQENPGGIKETQY 15 TRBJ2-5 TRBV14
ASSSYDRDNEQF 12 TRBJ2-1 TRBV11-3
ASSVGGSIVNEQF 13 TRBJ2-1 TRBV9
ASSGNTGNAETQY 13 TRBJ2-5 TRBV2
ASSQGSRGYGYT 12 TRBJ1-2 TRBV4-3
ASSFLDSTNEKLF 13 TRBJ1-4 TRBV11-3
ASSAPPEERKNTEAF 15 TRBJ1-1 TRBV6-4
ASSQSWLTGSNQPQH 15 TRBJ1-5 TRBV4-3
ASSYPVWAGGPYNEQF 16 TRBJ2-1 TRBV6-2/TRBV6-3
ASSTDRPYGYT 11 TRBJ1-2 TRBV10-1
ASSISVTTEAF 11 TRBJ1-1 TRBV19
ASSLLSGLADPFTSTDTQY 19 TRBJ2-3 TRBV28
ASSRIEEEVRNYGYT 15 TRBJ1-2 TRBV7-9
ASSPDWNTEAF 11 TRBJ1-1 TRBV5-1
ASSLFLGVRDTGELF 15 TRBJ2-2 TRBV5-6
ASSPIQDSNQPQH 13 TRBJ1-5 TRBV7-9
ASSESTGIEQF 11 TRBJ2-1 TRBV2
ASSYRGLNEKLF 12 TRBJ1-4 TRBV6-6
ASSYGTSVSGELF 13 TRBJ2-2 TRBV5-1